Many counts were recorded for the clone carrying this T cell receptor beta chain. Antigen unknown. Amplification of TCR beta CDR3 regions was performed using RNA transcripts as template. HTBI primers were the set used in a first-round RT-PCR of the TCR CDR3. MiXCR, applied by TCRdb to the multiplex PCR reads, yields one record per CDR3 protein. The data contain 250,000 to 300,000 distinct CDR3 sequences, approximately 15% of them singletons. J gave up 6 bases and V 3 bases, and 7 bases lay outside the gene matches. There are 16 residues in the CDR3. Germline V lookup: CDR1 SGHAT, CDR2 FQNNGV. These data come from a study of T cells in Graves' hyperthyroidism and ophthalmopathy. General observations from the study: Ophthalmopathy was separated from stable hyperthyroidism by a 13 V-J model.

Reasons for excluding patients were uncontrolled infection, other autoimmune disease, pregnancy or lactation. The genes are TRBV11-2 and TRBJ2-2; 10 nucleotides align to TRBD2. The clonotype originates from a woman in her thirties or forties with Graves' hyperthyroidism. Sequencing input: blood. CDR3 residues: CASSFPSGRASGELFF. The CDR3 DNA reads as TGTGCCAGCAGCTTCCCGAGCGGGAGGGCCTCCGGGGAGCTGTTTTTT.